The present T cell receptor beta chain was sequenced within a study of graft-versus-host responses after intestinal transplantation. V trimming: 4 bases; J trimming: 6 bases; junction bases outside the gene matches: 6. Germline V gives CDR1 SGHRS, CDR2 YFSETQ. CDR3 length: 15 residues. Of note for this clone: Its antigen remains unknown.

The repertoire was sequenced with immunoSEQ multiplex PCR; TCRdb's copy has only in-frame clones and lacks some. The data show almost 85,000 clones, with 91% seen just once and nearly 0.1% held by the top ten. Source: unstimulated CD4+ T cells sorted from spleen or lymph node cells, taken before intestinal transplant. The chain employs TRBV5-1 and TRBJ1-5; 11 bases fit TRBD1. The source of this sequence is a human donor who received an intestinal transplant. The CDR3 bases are TGCGCCAGCAGCACCGGACAGGGGGCGGTTCAGCCCCAGCATTTT. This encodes CASSTGQGAVQPQHF.